One T cell receptor (beta chain) is described in this entry. What it binds is unknown. The data belong to a study of cytomegalovirus exposure and HLA in healthy donors. Notes on the study in general: Within an earlier analysis, most TCR beta V segments proved productive either about 87% or about 30% of the time. Reportedly, diagnosis of cytomegalovirus status by the classifier showed high specificity and sensitivity. V- and J-gene trimming in TCR beta was tied to a missense DCLRE1C variant by an analysis performed later.

With 60 Vbeta and 13 Jbeta primers, the PCR was carried out. TCRdb's table, derived via immunoSEQ multiplex PCR, lists solely in-frame clones and lacks some. This table holds 85,000 to 95,000 clones, around 8% found once. Trimming took 2 bases from V and 0 from J, leaving 11 bases between them. This CDR3 comprises 15 residues. Germline-derived CDR1 and CDR2 are MNHEY and SMNVEV (reference sequence). The chain links TRBV27 to TRBJ2-7; D may be TRBD1 (5 bases). Sequencing was performed on PBMCs. This sequence originates from a man in his fifties in good health and CMV-seronegative. CDR3 nucleotide sequence: TGTGCCAGCAGTTTAACAGGACACCCCTCCTACGAGCAGTACTTC. Translating it yields CASSLTGHPSYEQYF.